This T cell receptor beta chain was recovered during a study of cytomegalovirus exposure and HLA in healthy donors. General study results and limits: An analysis done earlier found most TCR beta V segments productive about 87% or about 30% of the time.

The CDR3 is 11 amino acids. Germline CDR1 SGHRS, CDR2 YFSETQ. Trimming cost V 5 bases and J 6 bases, with 9 bases left between them. Primers included in the PCR were 60 Vbeta and 13 Jbeta primers. Methods used by the authors: A follow-up analysis tallied 73 million or so unique TCR beta chains, about 10 million shared. Assay used: immunoSEQ multiplex PCR; TCRdb lists only in-frame clones, some missing. The DNA gave D and trimming, while V, J and clone size come from that table. Counted here are under 130,000 clones, more than 9.5% occurring once; the ten biggest clones make up about 16%. A remark on this clone: Its specificity is unknown.

This receptor was taken from a man aged 40-50 years in good health and CMV-seropositive. The chain uses TRBV5-1 and TRBJ2-7, with D unclear. The sequenced sample was PBMCs. CDR3 sequence: CASRNRVEQYF. For the CDR3, the DNA is TGCGCCAGCAGAAATCGGGTCGAGCAGTACTTC. The whole variable domain, filled in from reference TRBV5-1 and TRBJ2-7, reads KAGVTQTPRYLIKTRGQQVTLSCSPISGHRSVSWYQQTPGQGLQFLFEYFSETQRNKGNFPGRFSGRQFSNSRSEMNVSTLELGDSALYLCASRNRVEQYFGPGTRLTVT.